The 30 T cell receptor beta chains reported below all come from one sample, sequenced in a study of shared clonotypes between healthy human individuals. Naive CD8 cells, CD45RO-negative and positively selected for CCR7, excluded terminally differentiated effector memory CD45RA+ cells. Only in-frame clones appear in the TCRdb table, and some are missing; sequencing was by immunoSEQ multiplex PCR. The sample includes about 1,800,000 clones, around 96% of them seen just once. Sequences were obtained from naive CD8+ T cells sorted from blood. Receptors were obtained from a man younger than 30 in good health.

The V call is TRBV16, the J call TRBJ2-7; 10 nucleotides align to TRBD1. Trimming at V came to 4 bases and at J to 2 bases, leaving 5 bases not matched to a gene. This CDR3 spans 15 amino acids. Germline V gives CDR1 KGHSY, CDR2 FQNENV. The CDR3 DNA is TGTGCCAGCAGCCGTGGGACAGGGGCTGCCTACGAGCAGTACTTC. Amino acid sequence: CASSRGTGAAYEQYF.

The chain is built from TRBV19 and TRBJ1-5, with 8 bases fitting TRBD1. CDR3 length: 15 amino acids. The V segment lost 6 bases and the J segment 7 bases; nucleotides outside the gene matches: 11. Germline-derived CDR1 and CDR2 are LNHDA and SQIVND (reference sequence). Here the CDR3 reads CASSSEGAGGQPQHF. CDR3 DNA: TGTGCCAGTAGCTCAGAAGGGGCAGGGGGCCAGCCCCAGCATTTT. Looking up the rest from reference TRBV19 and TRBJ1-5 gives the full variable domain: DGGITQSPKYLFRKEGQNVTLSCEQNLNHDAMYWYRQDPGQGLRLIYYSQIVNDFQKGDIAEGYSVSREKKESFPLTVTSAQKNPTAFYLCASSSEGAGGQPQHFGDGTRLSIL.

The count of this clone is one. The chain joins TRBV7-9 to TRBJ2-1; tentatively, D is TRBD2 (5 bases). The ends were cut back, 5 bases at V and 10 bases at J, with 18 bases in the middle. The germline V gene encodes CDR1 SEHNR and CDR2 FQNEAQ (reference sequence). This CDR3 has 14 residues. The CDR3 DNA follows: TGTGCCAGCAGCCGACCCCCCTCGTGGGAGGAGCAGTTCTTC. This gives the protein CASSRPPSWEEQFF.

This sequence joins TRBV5-1 and TRBJ2-7; D may match TRBD1 or TRBD2 (5 bases each). Trimming pared 4 bases from V and 0 bases from J, leaving 14 bases between. Germline CDR1 and CDR2: SGHRS and YFSETQ. The CDR3 covers 15 residues. The CDR3 DNA is TGCGCCAGCAGCCGGGTTTGGGACGCCTCCTACGAGCAGTACTTC. It specifies CASSRVWDASYEQYF.

The chain has TRBV12-2 and TRBJ2-2; TRBD1 was called by the table and not checked on the DNA. TRBV12-2 is a pseudogene. The CDR3 is 16 amino acids. CDR3 amino acids: CASRHKGTAYTGELFF. The CDR3 nucleotides read TGTGCAAGTCGCCACAAAGGGACAGCCTACACCGGGGAGCTGTTTTTT.

This clone occurred a few times. This chain uses TRBV10-1 with TRBJ2-7; no definite D call. Germline CDR1 reads WNHNN; CDR2 reads SYGVQD (reference sequence). V dropped 0 bases and J dropped 4 bases, with 10 bases sitting between them. The CDR3 runs 14 residues. The CDR3 bases are TGCGCCAGCAGTGAGTCAGGAGATTCATACGAGCAGTACTTC. This codes for CASSESGDSYEQYF.

This clone was detected once. The chain recombines TRBV19 with TRBJ1-5; the D is unclear. The CDR3 is 14 amino acids. V lost 4 bases to trimming and J lost 3 bases, with 10 bases between them. CDR1 and CDR2 from the germline V gene are LNHDA and SQIVND (reference sequence). CDR3 in amino acids: CASSTYSPNQPQHF. CDR3 nucleotide sequence: TGTGCCAGTAGTACCTACTCCCCCAATCAGCCCCAGCATTTT.

The chain uses TRBV14 and TRBJ2-3, with D possibly being TRBD1 or TRBD2 (6 bases each). CDR1 and CDR2 from the germline V gene are SGHDN and FVKESK. The CDR3 sequence is 18 residues long. With 0 bases removed from V and 3 bases from J, the gap between germline ends came to 19 bases. CDR3 residues: CASSQEIYSLGGTDTQYF. The DNA of the CDR3 is TGTGCCAGCAGCCAAGAAATTTACAGTCTAGGGGGGACAGATACGCAGTATTTT.

This chain links TRBV27 with TRBJ2-5; 7 bases are a match to TRBD1. Germline trimming cut 5 bases from V and 5 bases from J; bases unmatched to any gene: 5. The germline CDR1 and CDR2 sequences are MNHEY and SMNVEV (reference sequence). CDR3 length: 13 amino acids. This chain's CDR3 is CASSMTGYETQYF. The CDR3 DNA reads as TGTGCCAGCAGTATGACAGGGTACGAGACCCAGTACTTC.

A word on this clone: The sample carries other DNA sequences with the same CDR3. The rearrangement uses TRBV11-2 and TRBJ2-7, with TRBD1 identical over 7 bases. This CDR3 is built from 14 residues. CDR1 is SGHAT and CDR2 is FQNNGV in the germline V gene. The V and J ends lost 3 bases and 3 bases, in that order; junction bases with no gene match: 5. The DNA of the CDR3 is TGTGCCAGCAGCTTTGGGCAGGGGGTCTACGAGCAGTACTTC. It encodes CASSFGQGVYEQYF.

The chain has TRBV11-2 and TRBJ2-7; D is possibly TRBD1 (6 bases). The ends were cut back, 8 bases at V and 5 bases at J, with 16 bases in the middle. The CDR3 covers 13 residues. In germline, CDR1 is SGHAT, CDR2 FQNNGV. The CDR3 DNA is TGTGCCAGCTCGGCCTTCGCAGGGGACGAGCAGTACTTC. Encoded protein: CASSAFAGDEQYF.

The chain carries TRBV7-9 and TRBJ2-7; D is uncertain. The germline gives CDR1 SEHNR, CDR2 FQNEAQ (reference sequence). There are 13 residues in the CDR3. The V and J ends lost 5 bases and 3 bases respectively, with 11 bases between them. The CDR3 DNA reads TGTGCCAGCAGCAGTTCGGAAGGCTACGAGCAGTACTTC. Translating gives CASSSSEGYEQYF.

With regard to this clone: The sample holds other DNA sequences that translate to the same CDR3. V gene TRBV4-1 combines with J gene TRBJ2-3; D is unresolved. Germline V CDR1 and CDR2: MGHRA, YSYEKL. The CDR3 runs to 12 residues. The V and J ends lost 3 bases and 2 bases respectively, with 3 bases between them. The CDR3 bases are TGCGCCAGCAGCCATATCACAGATACGCAGTATTTT. It yields the protein CASSHITDTQYF.

On this clone itself: Within the sample, other DNA sequences also encode this same CDR3. V and J are TRBV6-5 and TRBJ2-7, with D perhaps TRBD2 (6 bases). Trimming stripped 2 bases from V and 3 bases from J, with 8 bases between. There are 13 residues in the CDR3. The germline V gene encodes CDR1 MNHEY and CDR2 SVGAGI. The CDR3, as DNA: TGTGCCAGCAGTTACGCCGGGGGCTACGAGCAGTACTTC. Translation: CASSYAGGYEQYF.

The J gene is TRBJ1-6, the V gene TRBV6-1; a possible D gene is TRBD1 (6 bases). Deletions cut 1 base from V and 7 bases from J, with 11 bases between. CDR1 is MNHNS, CDR2 SASEGT, per germline. The CDR3 is 15 amino acids. The CDR3 sequence is CASSEEGGSNSPLHF. DNA of the CDR3: TGTGCCAGCAGTGAAGAGGGGGGTTCCAATTCACCCCTCCACTTT.

The CDR3 nucleotides are TGTGCCAGCAGCTTAAATAGCGGGGACCCCTACGAGCAGTACTTC. Its translation: CASSLNSGDPYEQYF. The rearrangement links TRBV13 to TRBJ2-7, with 8 bases that match TRBD2. Trimming cost V 2 bases and J 2 bases; bases outside gene matches: 5. Germline values: CDR1 PRHDT, CDR2 FYEKMQ (reference sequence). The CDR3 is 15 residues long. Full variable domain (rest looked up from reference TRBV13 and TRBJ2-7): AAGVIQSPRHLIKEKRETATLKCYPIPRHDTVYWYQQGPGQDPQFLISFYEKMQSDKGSIPDRFSAQQFSDYHSELNMSSLELGDSALYFCASSLNSGDPYEQYFGPGTRLTVT.

V and J are TRBV5-4 and TRBJ2-7; the match to TRBD2 covers 8 bases. CDR1 is SGHNT, CDR2 YYREEE, per germline (reference sequence). Trimming took 9 bases from V and 4 from J; bases not matched to a gene: 9. This CDR3 spans 13 amino acids. As DNA, the CDR3 is TGTGCCACCCCCGGGACTAGTCAGTACGAGCAGTACTTC. Protein: CATPGTSQYEQYF.

This chain connects TRBV7-6 to TRBJ2-3; 8 nucleotides agree with TRBD2. The CDR3 is made up of 16 amino acids. Trimming at V came to 1 base and at J to 0 bases, leaving 3 bases not matched to a gene. Germline loops: CDR1 SGHVS, CDR2 FNYEAQ. The CDR3 coding sequence is TGTGCCAGCAGCTTAGTCGCTAGCGGGAGCACAGATACGCAGTATTTT. As protein: CASSLVASGSTDTQYF.

The genes are TRBV4-3 and TRBJ2-7, with 9 bases fitting TRBD1. CDR1 is LGHNA, CDR2 YSLEER, per germline. After removal of 3 bases from V and 3 bases from J, the junction contained 6 bases not matched to a gene. There are 15 residues in the CDR3. This CDR3 reads CASSHTGTGNYEQYF. The CDR3 nucleotides are TGCGCCAGCAGCCACACCGGGACAGGGAACTACGAGCAGTACTTC.

The chain uses TRBV5-8 and TRBJ1-2, with D perhaps matching TRBD1 (5 bases). Germline values: CDR1 SGHTS, CDR2 YDEGEE. V lost 6 bases to trimming and J lost 7 bases, with 25 bases between them. The CDR3 loop spans 16 amino acids. In DNA, the CDR3 is TGTGCCAGCACCCACAGCCGGGACGGCAGATTTTTTGGCTACACCTTC. This gives the protein CASTHSRDGRFFGYTF.

V and J are TRBV7-9 and TRBJ2-7; D ambiguous. Germline lookup yields CDR1 SEHNR and CDR2 FQNEAQ (reference sequence). V lost 2 bases, J lost 0 bases, and 8 bases lay in between. The CDR3 length is 14 residues. CDR3 residues: CASSLTYSSYEQYF. CDR3 nucleotides: TGTGCCAGCAGCTTAACGTACAGCTCCTACGAGCAGTACTTC.

The chain couples TRBV29-1 to TRBJ2-7; 11 bases agree with TRBD2. Germline V gene data show CDR1 as SQVTM and CDR2 as ANQGSEA. V lost 0 bases, J lost 2 bases, and 3 bases stayed unmatched. This CDR3 has 15 amino acids. CDR3 sequence (DNA): TGCAGCGTTGAAGATAGCGGGAGGGCCCCCTACGAGCAGTACTTC. This encodes CSVEDSGRAPYEQYF.

The chain uses TRBV28 and TRBJ2-3; 11 bases map to TRBD2. The CDR3 is 18 amino acids. CDR1 and CDR2 (germline): MDHEN, SYDVKM. With 2 bases clipped from V and 5 bases from J, the junction kept 12 bases outside the gene matches. The CDR3 coding sequence is TGTGCCAGCAGTTTAACAGCCTATGGCACTAGCGGGGGAGATACGCAGTATTTT. Translating gives CASSLTAYGTSGGDTQYF.

V usage is TRBV5-1 and J usage is TRBJ2-1; the match to TRBD1 covers 9 bases. Unmatched junction bases numbered 5, after V lost 1 base and J lost 6 bases. Germline values: CDR1 SGHRS, CDR2 YFSETQ. This CDR3 comprises 15 residues. CDR3: CASSLSGQGPNEQFF. The CDR3 DNA sequence: TGCGCCAGCAGCTTGTCCGGACAGGGGCCCAATGAGCAGTTCTTC. Filled out from reference TRBV5-1 and TRBJ2-1, the complete variable domain reads KAGVTQTPRYLIKTRGQQVTLSCSPISGHRSVSWYQQTPGQGLQFLFEYFSETQRNKGNFPGRFSGRQFSNSRSEMNVSTLELGDSALYLCASSLSGQGPNEQFFGPGTRLTVL.

The rearrangement links TRBV4-3 to TRBJ2-2; D may correspond to TRBD1 or TRBD2 (5 bases each). V was cut by 0 bases and J by 1 base, with 9 bases left in between. The CDR3 loop spans 16 amino acids. Germline V gene sequence: CDR1 LGHNA, CDR2 YSLEER. The CDR3 spells CASSQDWDGNTGELFF. CDR3 nucleotides: TGCGCCAGCAGCCAAGATTGGGACGGGAACACCGGGGAGCTGTTTTTT.

V gene TRBV19 combines with J gene TRBJ2-5; 7 nucleotides align to TRBD1. Germline CDR1 is LNHDA and CDR2 is SQIVND (reference sequence). Trimming took 1 base from V and 1 from J; bases not matched to a gene: 3. CDR3 length equals 15 residues. CDR3 amino acids: CASSIATGPQETQYF. CDR3 nucleotide sequence: TGTGCCAGTAGTATAGCGACAGGGCCCCAAGAGACCCAGTACTTC.

In its sample, this clone was seen a few times. The V call is TRBV5-1, the J call TRBJ2-7, with TRBD1 as a possible D gene (6 bases). The germline V gene has CDR1 SGHRS and CDR2 YFSETQ. The CDR3 is 15 residues long. The V end lost 0 bases, the J end lost 0 bases, and 10 bases lay between the germline ends. CDR3 DNA sequence: TGCGCCAGCAGCTTGGAACAGGGAAGCTCCTACGAGCAGTACTTC. Its translation is CASSLEQGSSYEQYF.

The chain recombines TRBV18 with TRBJ1-2, with a possible D match to TRBD1 (5 bases). The CDR3 has 14 residues. V was pared by 5 bases and J by 4 bases, with 14 bases between. Germline CDR1 KGHSH, CDR2 LQKENI. CDR3: CASSSLGGLYGYTF. The CDR3 DNA reads as TGTGCCAGCTCATCTCTCGGGGGTCTCTATGGCTACACCTTC.

With regard to this clone: The same CDR3 is also encoded by other DNA sequences in this sample. The rearrangement uses TRBV5-6 and TRBJ2-7, with TRBD1 matching over 10 bases. CDR3 length: 14 residues. CDR1 SGHDT and CDR2 YYEEEE come from the germline V gene. Trimming cost V 4 bases and J 4 bases; bases outside gene matches: 5. This CDR3 reads CASSPGTGVYEQYF. The CDR3, as DNA: TGTGCCAGCAGCCCCGGGACAGGGGTTTACGAGCAGTACTTC.

In its sample, this clone was seen once. This chain connects TRBV10-1 to TRBJ2-7; D may be TRBD1 (5 bases). The germline gives CDR1 WNHNN, CDR2 SYGVQD (reference sequence). V was cut by 3 bases and J by 5 bases, with 11 bases left in between. The CDR3 spans 13 residues. The DNA for the CDR3 is TGCGCCAGCAGTGATTCCTGGGGCAACGAGCAGTACTTC. Protein product: CASSDSWGNEQYF.